These T cell receptor beta chains were read from a single sample in a study of cytomegalovirus exposure and HLA in healthy donors. Sequenced by immunoSEQ multiplex PCR; TCRdb stores in-frame clones only, minus some. Here the sample spans roughly 190,000 clones, 75% to 80% being singletons. Sample: PBMCs. The source of these receptors is a female donor in good health and CMV-seronegative. CDR3s include the opening cysteine and the closing phenylalanine or tryptophan. Each record gives: clone size, V gene, D gene, J gene, CDR3 DNA, CDR3 protein. A D gene is named only where the DNA matches it firmly. For some rows the clone size is stated as once, few or many, or as a class when expanded; others skip it.

abundance: -
v_gene: TRBV5-1
d_gene: TRBD2
j_gene: TRBJ2-1
CDR3nt: TGCGCCAGCAGCTTTACTAGCGGGGCCAGAGGCTACAATGAGCAGTTCTTC
CDR3aa: CASSFTSGARGYNEQFF

abundance: few
v_gene: TRBV28
d_gene: -
j_gene: TRBJ2-2
CDR3nt: TGTGCCAGCAGGGACTCCTTACTCCGAACCGGGGAGCTGTTTTTT
CDR3aa: CASRDSLLRTGELFF

abundance: -
v_gene: TRBV5-5
d_gene: -
j_gene: TRBJ2-7
CDR3nt: TGTGCCAGCAGCCGCCTAGGACAGAACTACGAGCAGTACTTC
CDR3aa: CASSRLGQNYEQYF

abundance: -
v_gene: TRBV6-1
d_gene: -
j_gene: TRBJ1-5
CDR3nt: TGTGCCAGCAGTGAAGCTCCGGCAGGGCGGAATCAGCCCCAGCATTTT
CDR3aa: CASSEAPAGRNQPQHF

abundance: -
v_gene: TRBV11-3
d_gene: TRBD2
j_gene: TRBJ2-2
CDR3nt: TGTGCCAGCAGCTCTAGCGGGAGTTCCGGGGAGCTGTTTTTT
CDR3aa: CASSSSGSSGELFF

abundance: -
v_gene: TRBV27
d_gene: TRBD1
j_gene: TRBJ2-1
CDR3nt: TGTGCCAGCAGTGTATGGGGACAGGGGAGGTCCTACAATGAGCAGTTCTTC
CDR3aa: CASSVWGQGRSYNEQFF

abundance: -
v_gene: TRBV27
d_gene: -
j_gene: TRBJ2-6
CDR3nt: TGTGCCAGCACCCAGGGGACCTCTGGGGCCAACGTCCTGACTTTC
CDR3aa: CASTQGTSGANVLTF

abundance: -
v_gene: TRBV18
d_gene: TRBD2
j_gene: TRBJ2-2
CDR3nt: TGTGCCAGCTCACCAAGACTAGCGACGAACACCGGGGAGCTGTTTTTT
CDR3aa: CASSPRLATNTGELFF

abundance: once
v_gene: TRBV9
d_gene: -
j_gene: TRBJ1-6
CDR3nt: TGTGCCAGCAGCGTGGCCGGGGTATTGGATTCACCCCTCCACTTT
CDR3aa: CASSVAGVLDSPLHF

abundance: few
v_gene: TRBV7-2
d_gene: TRBD1
j_gene: TRBJ1-3
CDR3nt: TGTGCCAGCAGCTTAGCGACAGGGGCTGGAAACACCATATATTTT
CDR3aa: CASSLATGAGNTIYF

abundance: few
v_gene: TRBV28
d_gene: -
j_gene: TRBJ2-7
CDR3nt: TGTGCCAGCAGTATCCCAGGGGCCTACGAGCAGTACTTC
CDR3aa: CASSIPGAYEQYF

abundance: -
v_gene: TRBV18
d_gene: TRBD2
j_gene: TRBJ2-2
CDR3nt: TGCGCCAGCTCACCTTATACTAGCGGGAGAAGTCTTGGCGGGGAGCTGTTTTTT
CDR3aa: CASSPYTSGRSLGGELFF

abundance: once
v_gene: TRBV7-9
d_gene: TRBD2
j_gene: TRBJ2-3
CDR3nt: TGTGCCAGCAGCGGGGGACTAGCGGGAGGGAGCACAGATACGCAGTATTTT
CDR3aa: CASSGGLAGGSTDTQYF

abundance: -
v_gene: TRBV19
d_gene: TRBD1
j_gene: TRBJ1-3
CDR3nt: TGTGCCAGTAGTAGGGGACAGGGAAACACCATATATTTT
CDR3aa: CASSRGQGNTIYF

abundance: once
v_gene: TRBV4-2
d_gene: TRBD2
j_gene: TRBJ2-1
CDR3nt: TGTGCCAGCAGCCAAGAGGGAGGGGTTGGGTACAATGAGCAGTTCTTC
CDR3aa: CASSQEGGVGYNEQFF

abundance: -
v_gene: TRBV29-1
d_gene: TRBD1
j_gene: TRBJ1-5
CDR3nt: TGCAGCGCAGTAGCTGGACAGGATCACAATCAGCCCCAGCATTTT
CDR3aa: CSAVAGQDHNQPQHF

abundance: few
v_gene: TRBV5-1
d_gene: TRBD1
j_gene: TRBJ1-2
CDR3nt: TGCGCCAGCAGCTTTCAGGGGGCCTATGGCTACACCTTC
CDR3aa: CASSFQGAYGYTF

abundance: -
v_gene: TRBV10-1
d_gene: -
j_gene: TRBJ1-5
CDR3nt: TGCGCCGGCAGTGAGTGGGTTGGCAGGGCCAGAGGTCAGCCCCAGCATTTT
CDR3aa: CAGSEWVGRARGQPQHF

abundance: -
v_gene: TRBV4-1
d_gene: TRBD1
j_gene: TRBJ1-3
CDR3nt: TGCGCCAGCACCCAGGACAGGAGTGGAAACACCATATATTTT
CDR3aa: CASTQDRSGNTIYF

abundance: -
v_gene: TRBV5-1
d_gene: TRBD2
j_gene: TRBJ2-7
CDR3nt: TGCGCCAGCAGAATAGCGGGGGTATCGTCCTACGAGCAGTACTTC
CDR3aa: CASRIAGVSSYEQYF

abundance: -
v_gene: TRBV18
d_gene: TRBD1
j_gene: TRBJ2-7
CDR3nt: TGTGCCAGCTCACGCGAACAGGGGTTTCCCTACGAGCAGTACTTC
CDR3aa: CASSREQGFPYEQYF

abundance: few
v_gene: TRBV6-1
d_gene: -
j_gene: TRBJ2-7
CDR3nt: TGTGCCAGCACCTGGGGGGGGCGGACGGTCGAGCAGTACTTC
CDR3aa: CASTWGGRTVEQYF

abundance: -
v_gene: TRBV15
d_gene: -
j_gene: TRBJ2-7
CDR3nt: TGTGCCACCAGCAGAGATTTTAGGCTGCCGACTACCTACGAGCAGTACTTC
CDR3aa: CATSRDFRLPTTYEQYF

abundance: -
v_gene: TRBV28
d_gene: TRBD1
j_gene: TRBJ1-2
CDR3nt: TGTGCCAGCAGTTTTGCTGGTGTGGGACAGGGCAACTATGGCTACACCTTC
CDR3aa: CASSFAGVGQGNYGYTF

abundance: once
v_gene: TRBV2
d_gene: TRBD2
j_gene: TRBJ2-1
CDR3nt: TGTGCCAGCAGTGGAGGAGGCGGGGGGGCAGACAATGAGCAGTTCTTC
CDR3aa: CASSGGGGGADNEQFF

abundance: -
v_gene: TRBV7-9
d_gene: TRBD1
j_gene: TRBJ1-3
CDR3nt: TGTGCCAGCACTGAGGTCATACAGGGGGTGAGCTCTGGAAACACCATATATTTT
CDR3aa: CASTEVIQGVSSGNTIYF

abundance: once
v_gene: TRBV2
d_gene: TRBD2
j_gene: TRBJ2-1
CDR3nt: TGTGCCAGCAGTGAGACTAGCGGGGGCTCTTCGGAGCAGTTCTTC
CDR3aa: CASSETSGGSSEQFF

abundance: -
v_gene: TRBV19
d_gene: TRBD1
j_gene: TRBJ2-7
CDR3nt: TGTGCCAGTTCCTGGGACAGATATTACGAGCAGTACTTC
CDR3aa: CASSWDRYYEQYF

abundance: -
v_gene: TRBV25-1
d_gene: -
j_gene: TRBJ1-5
CDR3nt: TGTGCCAGCAGTGGACAGCGCAATCAGCCCCAGCATTTT
CDR3aa: CASSGQRNQPQHF

abundance: -
v_gene: TRBV5-1
d_gene: TRBD1
j_gene: TRBJ2-5
CDR3nt: TGCGCCAGCAGCCCTCCGCCGAGGACAGGGGGCGCAGAGTTAGAGACCCAGTACTTC
CDR3aa: CASSPPPRTGGAELETQYF

abundance: -
v_gene: TRBV6-1
d_gene: TRBD1
j_gene: TRBJ2-7
CDR3nt: TGTGCCAGCAGTGAGAACAGGGGGAGCTCCTACGAGCAGTACTTC
CDR3aa: CASSENRGSSYEQYF

abundance: once
v_gene: TRBV11-3
d_gene: -
j_gene: TRBJ2-1
CDR3nt: TGTGCCAGCAGCTTAGACAAGGGCAGGGGTAGGGCCAATGAGCAGTTCTTC
CDR3aa: CASSLDKGRGRANEQFF

abundance: -
v_gene: TRBV6-1
d_gene: TRBD1
j_gene: TRBJ1-2
CDR3nt: TGTGCCAGCAGTGAAGGGACAGGGAGCTATGGCTACACCTTC
CDR3aa: CASSEGTGSYGYTF

abundance: -
v_gene: TRBV18
d_gene: -
j_gene: TRBJ1-3
CDR3nt: TGTGCCACCGGGTCGAGGGCCCTCTCTGGAAACACCATATATTTT
CDR3aa: CATGSRALSGNTIYF

abundance: -
v_gene: TRBV28
d_gene: -
j_gene: TRBJ1-2
CDR3nt: TGTGCCAGCAGCAACCCGGGGGGGAGAGGCTACACCTTC
CDR3aa: CASSNPGGRGYTF

abundance: few
v_gene: TRBV4-1
d_gene: -
j_gene: TRBJ1-3
CDR3nt: TGCGCCAGCAGCCCCCGGGACATTGGAAACACCATATATTTT
CDR3aa: CASSPRDIGNTIYF

abundance: -
v_gene: TRBV5-6
d_gene: -
j_gene: TRBJ2-5
CDR3nt: TGTGCCAGCAGCTTGGAGGCAGACTGGGAGACCCAGTACTTC
CDR3aa: CASSLEADWETQYF

abundance: -
v_gene: TRBV5-4
d_gene: -
j_gene: TRBJ2-3
CDR3nt: TGTGCCAGCAGACGGGACATTAGTTCAGATACGCAGTATTTT
CDR3aa: CASRRDISSDTQYF

abundance: few
v_gene: TRBV6-1
d_gene: -
j_gene: TRBJ1-1
CDR3nt: TGTGCCACCAACAGCGGGGGGGCGTATGGAGCTTTCTTT
CDR3aa: CATNSGGAYGAFF

abundance: -
v_gene: TRBV28
d_gene: TRBD2
j_gene: TRBJ2-1
CDR3nt: TGTGCCAGCAGTTCCCTAGCGGGAGGCCCCCACAATGAGCAGTTCTTC
CDR3aa: CASSSLAGGPHNEQFF

abundance: -
v_gene: TRBV9
d_gene: TRBD2
j_gene: TRBJ2-2
CDR3nt: TGTGCCAGCAGCTCGAGCGGGAGGGGGACCGGGGAGCTGTTTTTT
CDR3aa: CASSSSGRGTGELFF

abundance: few
v_gene: TRBV2
d_gene: -
j_gene: TRBJ2-2
CDR3nt: TGTGCCAGCAGTGTTTTCGCGGCGAACACCGGGGAGCTGTTTTTT
CDR3aa: CASSVFAANTGELFF

abundance: -
v_gene: TRBV9
d_gene: -
j_gene: TRBJ1-1
CDR3nt: TGTGCCAGCAGCGTAACAGGGACCTTGAACACTGAAGCTTTCTTT
CDR3aa: CASSVTGTLNTEAFF

abundance: -
v_gene: TRBV9
d_gene: -
j_gene: TRBJ2-7
CDR3nt: TGTGCCAGCAGCCCGGGGGGCACATCTGGCTACGAGCAGTACTTC
CDR3aa: CASSPGGTSGYEQYF

abundance: -
v_gene: TRBV9
d_gene: -
j_gene: TRBJ1-2
CDR3nt: TGTGCCAGCAGCGTAGAGGGGCACTATGGCTACACCTTC
CDR3aa: CASSVEGHYGYTF

abundance: -
v_gene: TRBV4-1
d_gene: TRBD1
j_gene: TRBJ1-3
CDR3nt: TGCGCCAGCAGCCCGGGACAGGGCTTTCCCTCTGGAAACACCATATATTTT
CDR3aa: CASSPGQGFPSGNTIYF